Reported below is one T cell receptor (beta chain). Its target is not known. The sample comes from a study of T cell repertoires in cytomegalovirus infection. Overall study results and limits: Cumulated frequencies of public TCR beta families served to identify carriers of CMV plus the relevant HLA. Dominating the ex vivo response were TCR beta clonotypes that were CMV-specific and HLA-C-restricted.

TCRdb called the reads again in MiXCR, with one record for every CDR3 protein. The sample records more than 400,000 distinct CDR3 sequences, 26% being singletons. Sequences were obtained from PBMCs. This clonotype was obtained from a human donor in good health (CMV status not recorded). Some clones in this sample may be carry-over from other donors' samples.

CDR3 sequence: CASSLGTMLAEQYV. In DNA form, the CDR3 reads TGTGCCAGCAGCTTAGGGACTATGCTCGCCGAGCAGTACGTC. J is TRBJ2-7 and V is TRBV11-2; perhaps TRBD2 as D (6 bases). The CDR3 sequence is 14 residues long. The V end was cut by 1 base, the J end by 6 bases, with 13 bases between. CDR1 is SGHAT and CDR2 is FQNNGV in the germline V gene.